Sequencing of this T cell receptor beta chain was carried out in a study of CD8+ T cells in alopecia areata. Treatment indicated: oral pan-JAK inhibitor, 5-10 mg twice daily. There are 11 residues in the CDR3. The V end was cut by 7 bases, the J end by 11 bases, with 14 bases between. The germline V gene has CDR1 MNHNS and CDR2 SASEGT. RNA extraction and reverse transcription yielded cDNA as sequencing template. Clones were sequenced by immunoSEQ multiplex PCR, and TCRdb holds only the in-frame ones, with some missing. There are around 100,000 clones in the sample; around 71% occur only once, and 17% lies in the top ten.

This material consisted of CD8+ T cells sorted from blood, taken at approximately week 44, from a patient treated with tofacitinib. The TCR was taken from a human donor with alopecia areata. The rearrangement links TRBV6-1 to TRBJ1-1, with D unclear. CDR3 sequence: CASIVSDRAFF. CDR3 in DNA: TGTGCCAGCATCGTATCGGATCGTGCTTTCTTT.